This T cell receptor beta chain was obtained from a study of blood T cell repertoires in COVID-19. This table comes from immunoSEQ multiplex PCR, and its TCRdb copy is limited to in-frame clones, with some not included. This sample has 250,000 to 350,000 clones, with approximately 84% found just once. Per germline, CDR1 GTSNPN and CDR2 SVGIG (reference sequence). The CDR3 loop spans 13 amino acids. Trimming took 8 bases from V and 1 from J, leaving 14 bases between them. Seattle participants joined during active infection and were tracked over time. This sequence was found in a human donor with COVID-19, enrolled during active disease. The donor label of this sample is uncertain. The sequenced sample was peripheral blood. The V gene is TRBV30, the J gene TRBJ1-1; D perhaps matches TRBD1 (6 bases). This CDR3 is CARVGGSNTEAFF. The CDR3 DNA is TGTGCCCGAGTTGGGGGCTCGAACACTGAAGCTTTCTTT.